These 8 T cell receptor beta chains were all obtained from the same sample, sequenced in a study of blood T cell repertoires in COVID-19. Sequenced by immunoSEQ multiplex PCR; TCRdb stores in-frame clones only, minus some. The sample has roughly 320,000 clones, 80% to 90% seen once. Input material: PBMCs or T cells enriched from blood (not recorded which). The receptors were gathered from a man aged 30 to 45 who had recovered from COVID-19.

The chain joins TRBV30 to TRBJ2-1; 7 nucleotides line up with TRBD2. The germline CDR1 and CDR2 sequences are GTSNPN and SVGIG (reference sequence). With V trimmed by 3 bases and J by 5 bases, 7 bases remained unmatched. The length of the CDR3 is 14 residues. Here the CDR3 reads CAWRGGRRNNEQFF. The CDR3, as DNA: TGTGCCTGGAGAGGCGGGAGAAGAAACAATGAGCAGTTCTTC.

This clone occurred a few times. The CDR3 DNA follows: TGTGCCAGCAGCTTGGGAACAAGCTCCTACGAGCAGTACTTC. This gives the protein CASSLGTSSYEQYF. This chain links TRBV5-4 with TRBJ2-7; D remains ambiguous. Per germline, CDR1 SGHNT and CDR2 YYREEE (reference sequence). V shed 0 bases and J shed 0 bases, with 7 bases lying between them. The CDR3 length is 14 residues.

The chain recombines TRBV4-1 with TRBJ1-6; D perhaps matches TRBD1 (5 bases). Germline-derived CDR1 and CDR2 are MGHRA and YSYEKL. Trimming shortened V by 3 bases and J by 7 bases, and 28 bases separated the two germline ends. The CDR3 totals 20 residues. The CDR3 nucleotides read TGCGCCAGCAGCCAGAGGGCCGCGGGGGATGGTTTCTCCAGAAATTCACCCCTCCACTTT. Its translation is CASSQRAAGDGFSRNSPLHF.

The chain couples TRBV12-2 to TRBJ2-7; the table's D call of TRBD1 was not tested on the DNA. TRBV12-2 is a pseudogene segment. The CDR3 consists of 17 residues. CDR3 residues: CASRLAINRGIGYEQYF. The CDR3 DNA reads TGTGCAAGTCGCTTAGCGATCAACAGGGGAATTGGCTACGAGCAGTACTTC.

The chain uses TRBV5-1 and TRBJ1-6; TRBD1 matches at 9 bases. In germline, CDR1 is SGHRS, CDR2 YFSETQ. V gave up 4 bases and J gave up 4 bases; unmatched junction bases: 6. The CDR3 is 16 residues long. The CDR3 loop is CASSAETGGYNSPLHF. CDR3 in DNA: TGCGCCAGCAGCGCCGAGACAGGGGGGTATAATTCACCCCTCCACTTT.

The chain joins TRBV15 to TRBJ1-2, with 10 bases identical to TRBD1. Germline assignment: CDR1 LNHNV and CDR2 YYDKDF (reference sequence). This CDR3 region has 14 residues. Trimming took 4 bases from V and 4 from J; bases not matched to a gene: 3. The CDR3 here is CATSTRTGGYGYTF. CDR3 nucleotide sequence: TGTGCCACCAGCACAAGGACAGGGGGCTATGGCTACACCTTC.

The chain recombines TRBV12-3 or TRBV12-4 with TRBJ1-1, with a tentative D call TRBD1 (6 bases). The germline V and J ends were trimmed by 9 bases and 1 base, with 12 bases remaining between them. The CDR3 has 13 amino acids. CDR3 residues: CASTRTANTEAFF. The CDR3, as DNA: TGTGCCAGTACGCGGACAGCGAACACTGAAGCTTTCTTT.

The V gene is TRBV11-3, the J gene TRBJ2-5, with 8 bases aligning to TRBD1. The CDR3 consists of 15 residues. V shed 2 bases, J shed 5 bases, and the junction held 7 bases outside the gene matches. Germline CDR1 SGHNT, CDR2 YENEEA. The CDR3 nucleotides read TGTGCCAGCAGCTTAAGAGCGACAGGGGACGAGACCCAGTACTTC. Encoded protein: CASSLRATGDETQYF.